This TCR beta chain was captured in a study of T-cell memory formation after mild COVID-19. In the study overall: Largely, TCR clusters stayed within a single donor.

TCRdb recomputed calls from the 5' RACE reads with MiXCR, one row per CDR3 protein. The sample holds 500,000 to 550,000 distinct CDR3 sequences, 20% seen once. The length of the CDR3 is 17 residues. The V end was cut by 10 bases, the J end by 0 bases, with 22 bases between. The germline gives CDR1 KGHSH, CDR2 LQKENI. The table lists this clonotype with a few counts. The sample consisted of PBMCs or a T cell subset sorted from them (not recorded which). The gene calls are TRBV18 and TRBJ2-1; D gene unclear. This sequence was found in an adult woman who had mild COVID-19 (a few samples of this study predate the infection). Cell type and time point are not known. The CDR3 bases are TGTGCCACCTACGGGTGGAAGGCATCGAACTCCTACAATGAGCAGTTCTTC. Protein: CATYGWKASNSYNEQFF.